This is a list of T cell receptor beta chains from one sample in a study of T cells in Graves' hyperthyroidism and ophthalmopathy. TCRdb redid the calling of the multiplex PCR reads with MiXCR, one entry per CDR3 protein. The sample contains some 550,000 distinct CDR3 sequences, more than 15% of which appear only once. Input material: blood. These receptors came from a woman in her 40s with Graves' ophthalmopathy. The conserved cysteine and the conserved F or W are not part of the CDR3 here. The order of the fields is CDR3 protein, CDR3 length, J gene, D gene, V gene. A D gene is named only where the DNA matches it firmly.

cdr3_aa: ASIQGDRGRHEQY; cdr3_length: 13; j_call: TRBJ2-7; d_call: TRBD1; v_call: TRBV27
cdr3_aa: SARDASPETQY; cdr3_length: 11; j_call: TRBJ2-5; d_call: -; v_call: TRBV20-1
cdr3_aa: ASSTNRDRGLYEQF; cdr3_length: 14; j_call: TRBJ2-1; d_call: TRBD1; v_call: TRBV27
cdr3_aa: ASSPTGYPGYT; cdr3_length: 11; j_call: TRBJ1-2; d_call: TRBD1; v_call: TRBV6-1
cdr3_aa: ASSQDLGMPSYEQY; cdr3_length: 14; j_call: TRBJ2-7; d_call: -; v_call: TRBV4-1
cdr3_aa: SVLRGVKPTDTQY; cdr3_length: 13; j_call: TRBJ2-3; d_call: -; v_call: TRBV29-1
cdr3_aa: ASHGSATSTGELF; cdr3_length: 13; j_call: TRBJ2-2; d_call: -; v_call: TRBV2
cdr3_aa: ASIPGGAASKNIQY; cdr3_length: 14; j_call: TRBJ2-4; d_call: TRBD2; v_call: TRBV10-1
cdr3_aa: AISLATTAGELF; cdr3_length: 12; j_call: TRBJ2-2; d_call: -; v_call: TRBV10-3
cdr3_aa: ASRSNRGQGGTDTQY; cdr3_length: 15; j_call: TRBJ2-3; d_call: TRBD1; v_call: TRBV6-1
cdr3_aa: ASSFETGNTIY; cdr3_length: 11; j_call: TRBJ1-3; d_call: -; v_call: TRBV11-2
cdr3_aa: SAEATGDGTDTQY; cdr3_length: 13; j_call: TRBJ2-3; d_call: TRBD1; v_call: TRBV29-1
cdr3_aa: ASRSRAGGTDTQY; cdr3_length: 13; j_call: TRBJ2-3; d_call: -; v_call: TRBV28
cdr3_aa: ASSPEAGQGAGEQY; cdr3_length: 14; j_call: TRBJ2-7; d_call: TRBD1; v_call: TRBV28
cdr3_aa: ASSYFGPSPNSPLH; cdr3_length: 14; j_call: TRBJ1-6; d_call: -; v_call: TRBV6-5
cdr3_aa: ASSYRDSYQPQH; cdr3_length: 12; j_call: TRBJ1-5; d_call: TRBD1; v_call: TRBV12-3/TRBV12-4
cdr3_aa: ASRRTGVTEAF; cdr3_length: 11; j_call: TRBJ1-1; d_call: TRBD1; v_call: TRBV2
cdr3_aa: ASSLEASGETQY; cdr3_length: 12; j_call: TRBJ2-5; d_call: -; v_call: TRBV3-1
cdr3_aa: ASSTGLLNTGELF; cdr3_length: 13; j_call: TRBJ2-2; d_call: TRBD2; v_call: TRBV6-1
cdr3_aa: ATSRDLTGGNSPLH; cdr3_length: 14; j_call: TRBJ1-6; d_call: -; v_call: TRBV15
cdr3_aa: ATSGDTIAESSTDTQY; cdr3_length: 16; j_call: TRBJ2-3; d_call: -; v_call: TRBV24-1
cdr3_aa: AISPAVDQPQH; cdr3_length: 11; j_call: TRBJ1-5; d_call: -; v_call: TRBV10-3
cdr3_aa: ASSSTKAGGPEEETQY; cdr3_length: 16; j_call: TRBJ2-5; d_call: TRBD2; v_call: TRBV28
cdr3_aa: ATRDSGFNSPLH; cdr3_length: 12; j_call: TRBJ1-6; d_call: TRBD1; v_call: TRBV27
cdr3_aa: ASSLGWPSGKETQY; cdr3_length: 14; j_call: TRBJ2-5; d_call: TRBD2; v_call: TRBV7-8
cdr3_aa: ASSQGGLAGVRGEQY; cdr3_length: 15; j_call: TRBJ2-7; d_call: TRBD2; v_call: TRBV3-1
cdr3_aa: ASRPTGRNTEVF; cdr3_length: 12; j_call: TRBJ1-1; d_call: -; v_call: TRBV27
cdr3_aa: ASSDRQGRSSGANVLT; cdr3_length: 16; j_call: TRBJ2-6; d_call: -; v_call: TRBV19
cdr3_aa: ASSQLGRNNEKLF; cdr3_length: 13; j_call: TRBJ1-4; d_call: -; v_call: TRBV4-1
cdr3_aa: ASSESGGRELF; cdr3_length: 11; j_call: TRBJ2-2; d_call: -; v_call: TRBV6-1
cdr3_aa: AWSATVSSLH; cdr3_length: 10; j_call: TRBJ1-6; d_call: -; v_call: TRBV30
cdr3_aa: ASSTRQGYEQY; cdr3_length: 11; j_call: TRBJ2-7; d_call: TRBD1; v_call: TRBV7-2
cdr3_aa: ASSTRTGNEKLF; cdr3_length: 12; j_call: TRBJ1-4; d_call: -; v_call: TRBV3-1
cdr3_aa: ASSYSILAGANTGELF; cdr3_length: 16; j_call: TRBJ2-2; d_call: TRBD2; v_call: TRBV6-5
cdr3_aa: ASSHGSGTEAF; cdr3_length: 11; j_call: TRBJ1-1; d_call: -; v_call: TRBV28
cdr3_aa: ASSDSAGHPYEQY; cdr3_length: 13; j_call: TRBJ2-7; d_call: -; v_call: TRBV27